This paragraph reports one T cell receptor beta chain. What it recognizes is unknown. TCRdb fed the 5' RACE reads into MiXCR, producing one record per CDR3 protein. Of just under 650,000 distinct CDR3 sequences listed, roughly 7.2% are singletons. These data come from a study of identical twins. The CDR3 loop spans 18 amino acids. V lost 6 bases and J 2 bases, leaving 20 bases between the germline ends. Findings and limits, study-wide: Among beta out-of-frame sequences, excess sharing between twins appeared weaker.

Another study also made use of these data, one on yellow fever vaccine responses in identical twins.

This chain joins TRBV12-3 or TRBV12-4 and TRBJ2-6, with a possible D match to TRBD2 (6 bases). The TCR originated in a young woman in good health. The specimen was PBMCs. CDR3 protein: CASSLGGVGIPGANVLTF. In nucleotides, the CDR3 is TGTGCCAGCAGCCTCGGAGGGGTAGGGATCCCTGGGGCCAACGTCCTGACTTTC.